A single sample is the source of the 14 T cell receptor beta chains below, sequenced in a study of cytomegalovirus exposure and HLA in healthy donors. Use of 60 Vbeta and 13 Jbeta primers characterized the PCR. Sequencing used immunoSEQ multiplex PCR; TCRdb keeps in-frame clones, though not all of them. Among 30,000 to 40,000 clones, 35% to 55% were seen once, and the ten largest hold about 2%. Sequences were obtained from PBMCs. Receptors originate from a woman aged 45-65 years in good health and CMV-seronegative.

V is TRBV6-6 and J is TRBJ1-6; D is uncertain. CDR1 and CDR2 from the germline V gene are MNHNY and SVGAGI (reference sequence). This CDR3 is 14 amino acids long. V was shortened by 7 bases and J by 8 bases, with 15 bases between the two germline ends. CDR3 protein: CASTHWALDSPLHF. The CDR3 region has the DNA TGTGCCAGCACCCACTGGGCTCTGGATTCACCCCTCCACTTT.

CDR3 nucleotide sequence: TGTGCCAGCAGCCCACAAAGACAGCTCTATGGCTACACCTTC. It codes for CASSPQRQLYGYTF. The chain couples TRBV28 to TRBJ1-2; the D gene is possibly TRBD1 (5 bases). Between the trimmed V and J ends, which lost 6 bases and 4 bases, there was a span of 15 bases. Germline assignment: CDR1 MDHEN and CDR2 SYDVKM. This CDR3 spans 14 amino acids.

This clone was counted only a few times. This chain connects TRBV15 to TRBJ2-5; tentatively, D is TRBD1 (6 bases). Germline values: CDR1 LNHNV, CDR2 YYDKDF (reference sequence). V dropped 8 bases and J dropped 9 bases, with 19 bases sitting between them. The CDR3 runs to 13 residues. The CDR3 DNA is TGTGCCACCGGGGGCAAGAATTTTGAGGCCCAGTACTTC. Translated, it gives CATGGKNFEAQYF.

By sample share, this clone is medium-sized. The genes are TRBV11-1 and TRBJ2-7; TRBD1 might be the D (5 bases). This CDR3 has 13 amino acids. Germline V lookup: CDR1 SGHAT, CDR2 FQDESV (reference sequence). V was clipped by 3 bases and J by 6 bases, with 12 bases between them. The CDR3 DNA reads as TGTGCCAGCAGCTTCCAGAGCCAGGGCGAGCAGTACTTC. The encoded protein is CASSFQSQGEQYF.

This clone was seen more than once but under ten times. This rearrangement joins TRBV9 to TRBJ2-1; 11 bases match TRBD2. V trimming: 0 bases; J trimming: 7 bases; junction bases outside the gene matches: 9. The CDR3 consists of 17 residues. Germline CDR1 SGDLS, CDR2 YYNGEE. The CDR3 here is CASSVVGSGRALNEQFF. CDR3 coding DNA: TGTGCCAGCAGCGTAGTTGGTAGCGGGAGGGCCTTGAATGAGCAGTTCTTC.

This clone was picked up a small number of times. V and J are TRBV14 and TRBJ2-7; D is undetermined. V lost 4 bases to trimming and J lost 3 bases, with 7 bases between them. Germline V CDR1 and CDR2: SGHDN, FVKESK. This CDR3 is built from 12 residues. CDR3 nucleotides: TGTGCCAGCAGCCCCAACTTCTACGAGCAGTACTTC. It codes for CASSPNFYEQYF.

J is TRBJ2-1 and V is TRBV2; TRBD2 aligns across 14 bases. CDR1 and CDR2 from the germline V gene are SNHLY and FYNNEI. The CDR3 is 20 residues long. J lost 3 bases, V lost 4 bases, and 14 bases had no gene match. This chain's CDR3 is CASSGRGVLGTSGSYNEQFF. The CDR3 DNA is TGTGCCAGCAGTGGGAGAGGAGTCCTCGGGACTAGCGGGAGCTACAATGAGCAGTTCTTC.

The chain carries TRBV6-5 and TRBJ2-2, with TRBD2 matching 7 bases. The V gene end was trimmed by 7 bases and the J gene end by 1 base; junction bases not matched to a gene: 3. Germline V gene sequence: CDR1 MNHEY, CDR2 SVGAGI. The length of the CDR3 is 14 residues. CDR3 DNA sequence: TGTGCCAGCAAGGCTAGCGGGAACACCGGGGAGCTGTTTTTT. Its protein is CASKASGNTGELFF.

The gene calls are TRBV18 and TRBJ2-1, with TRBD1 identical over 8 bases. Germline V gives CDR1 KGHSH, CDR2 LQKENI. Losses at the gene ends were 5 bases for V and 6 bases for J; bases not matched to a gene: 9. The CDR3 spans 15 residues. CDR3 coding DNA: TGTGCCAGCTCATCCGGACAGGGTGTCCCCAATGAGCAGTTCTTC. This sequence encodes CASSSGQGVPNEQFF. Combining the CDR3 with reference TRBV18 and TRBJ2-1 gives the whole variable domain NAGVMQNPRHLVRRRGQEARLRCSPMKGHSHVYWYRQLPEEGLKFMVYLQKENIIDESGMPKERFSAEFPKEGPSILRIQQVVRGDSAAYFCASSSGQGVPNEQFFGPGTRLTVL.

J is TRBJ1-1 and V is TRBV6-5, with no clear D. The CDR3 sequence is 13 residues long. Trimming removed 5 bases at V and 0 bases at J, with 7 bases between. Germline CDR1 is MNHEY and CDR2 is SVGAGI. The DNA of the CDR3 is TGTGCCAGCAGTCCCTGGCTGAACACTGAAGCTTTCTTT. Translation: CASSPWLNTEAFF.

The chain is built from TRBV4-1 and TRBJ1-5, with 8 nucleotides matching TRBD1. This CDR3 spans 16 amino acids. The junction had 10 bases not matched to a gene; V was cut back by 4 bases and J by 5 bases. Germline V lookup: CDR1 MGHRA, CDR2 YSYEKL. The CDR3: CASSPTFRGRDQPQHF. CDR3 in DNA: TGCGCCAGCAGCCCTACCTTCAGGGGGCGTGATCAGCCCCAGCATTTT.

This clone was detected a few times. The chain has TRBV19 and TRBJ1-5; 11 bases are shared with TRBD1. Germline-derived CDR1 and CDR2 are LNHDA and SQIVND (reference sequence). J was trimmed by 7 bases and V by 7 bases; bases with no gene match: 9. This CDR3 contains 15 residues. DNA for the CDR3: TGTGCCAGTAACCCCGGGACAGGGGGTTGGCAGCCCCAGCATTTT. Translated: CASNPGTGGWQPQHF.

This clone was counted a few times. This chain connects TRBV6-5 to TRBJ1-1, with TRBD1 matching over 9 bases. Germline-derived CDR1 and CDR2 are MNHEY and SVGAGI. The CDR3 loop spans 16 amino acids. V was pared by 4 bases and J by 4 bases, with 10 bases of the junction left unmatched. In DNA form, the CDR3 reads TGTGCCAGCAGTTCGGACAGGGGAGGTACAGGCACTGAAGCTTTCTTT. Translation gives CASSSDRGGTGTEAFF.

The table lists this clone with a few counts. The chain links TRBV19 to TRBJ2-2; D possibly corresponds to TRBD1 (6 bases). CDR3 size: 13 residues. V dropped 5 bases and J dropped 6 bases, with 10 bases sitting between them. Per the germline V gene, CDR1 is LNHDA and CDR2 is SQIVND (reference sequence). The CDR3 bases are TGTGCCAGTAGTTCACAGGGCGCCGGGGAGCTGTTTTTT. This encodes CASSSQGAGELFF.